The sequence of this T cell receptor (beta chain) was determined in a study of cytomegalovirus exposure and HLA in healthy donors (dated by TCRdb to about 2017). General notes on the study: An earlier analysis of some 600 of the donors reported 276 Gb of sequence data and 95 million to 140 million unique TCR beta sequences obtained from 150 million to 200 million T cells. Roughly 310 gigabases of sequencing data and approximately 85 million unique TCR sequences were included in an early release covering roughly 700 HLA-typed donors. Of the 300 to 450 genotyped donors, around 81% fell in the genetic ancestry cluster associated with self-reported Caucasian donors. The aim of the study was to test whether cataloging public T cell receptors could identify signatures of past pathogen exposure. Using immunosequencing, the study profiled T cell repertoires from about 610 subjects and related those repertoires to cytomegalovirus serostatus. In addition to the first cohort of 666 subjects, a separate validation cohort of 120 different subjects was used. The study combined high-throughput TCR immunosequencing, statistical association of individual TCRs with disease status, and machine learning to predict cytomegalovirus infection status. In a later analysis, previously published TCR beta repertoires from more than 500 donors were re-analyzed and high-resolution HLA genotyping was added so that TCR occurrence patterns could be studied. Rather than using new phenotypic data, the later analysis identified candidate immune exposures from TCR beta sequences and from how often those sequences occurred across donors. To decide whether each TCR beta V gene segment behaved as functional or pseudogenic, an earlier analysis of several hundred of the donors relied on high-throughput TCR beta sequencing. Donor age, sex, ethnicity and CMV serostatus were collected together with the repertoire data. A later genetic analysis took genome-wide SNP genotypes for about 55% of the 666 donors and used that subset as a discovery cohort. All discovery cohort repertoires had been generated using a single sequencing platform. Both class I and class II loci were covered by HLA typing, at four-digit resolution. The number of donors typed differed by locus, with roughly 629-640 for A, B, C, DRB1 and DQB1, around 520 for DQA1, 600 to 610 for DPA1, and approximately 470 for DPB1. Roughly five DR-DQ haplotypes were handled as single units for association and clustering because linkage in the cohort was strong. Among roughly 400 genotyped donors of the cohort, an average of roughly 240,000 unique TCR beta nucleotide sequences were sequenced per donor, roughly a sixth of them non-productive.

The library was built by means of the immunoSEQ multiplex PCR assay. For the multiplex PCR, a mixture combining 60 forward primers for TCR Vbeta segments and 13 reverse primers for TCR Jbeta segments was used. The CDR3 region of rearranged TCR beta genes was amplified from genomic DNA with a multiplex PCR assay. The amplified TCR beta libraries were sequenced on the Illumina HiSeq System as 87-base-pair reads. The published analysis was carried out like this. A later analysis counted approximately 84 million unique TCR beta chains across the 650 to 700 repertoires, and around 9.9 million of these chains were shared by at least two donors. Raw reads were error-corrected and collapsed into unique sequences by a nearest-neighbor algorithm in which closely related sequences were merged to remove PCR and sequencing errors. To assign V, D and J gene segments, CDR3 sequences were aligned to IMGT reference sequences. For a sequence to be retained, at least a six-nucleotide match to both a V gene segment and a J gene segment was required. Rearrangements were classified as productive when the CDR3 lacked stop codons and remained in frame with V and J, and all other rearrangements were classified as non-productive. CDR3 was defined according to IMGT convention as the region running from the second conserved V-encoded cysteine to the conserved J-encoded phenylalanine. In an earlier analysis of 500 to 650 of the donors, sequences lacking an unambiguous match to a single V gene segment were excluded. In an earlier analysis of some 590 of the donors, V segments were called functional above 56.7% productive rearrangements and were called segregating when the between-donor standard deviation exceeded 5%. A statistical classification framework was built to diagnose cytomegalovirus status from the catalog of TCR beta chain sequences. In a later analysis, TCR nucleotide sequences were compared against IMGT/GENE-DB human TR gene sequences so that V and J genes could be assigned. In a later analysis, CDR3 sequences and most-parsimonious VDJ recombination scenarios were assigned using the TCRdist pipeline. In a later analysis, each TCR beta chain was defined by its CDR3 amino acid sequence together with its V-gene family, and reads lacking a unique V-gene family were excluded. In a later analysis, 500 to 700 highly shared, low-generation-probability nucleotide sequences were removed to address suspected cross-contamination and a sequencing artifact. In a later analysis, a clonal expansion index for each public chain was calculated from normalized within-repertoire ranks of inferred template counts. A later analysis computed generation probabilities with a VDJ recombination model fitted to out-of-frame rearrangements, and checked the results against IGoR. In a later analysis, hypergeometric tests were used to score TCR-TCR, TCR-HLA and TCR-CMV co-occurrence, with a repertoire-size bias correction applied to TCR pairs. False discovery rates were estimated in a later analysis by permuting HLA or CMV assignments 20 times. In a later analysis, co-occurring TCRs were grouped with DBSCAN, and TCRdist sequence similarity was added when clustering was performed within HLA-allele-positive subsets. For co-occurrence clustering, repertoires with fewer than 30,000 or more than 120,000 public chains were excluded, along with four or five repertoires with anomalous nucleotide sharing. Here the immuneACCESS table is served through TCRdb, limited to in-frame sequences with V and J called. Missing clones are a known gap in these copies; in checked studies unresolved V genes cover under half, and the rest lacks a known reason. D and trimming were read from the DNA, whereas the V and J calls and clone size are those reported in that table. This sample's table contains about 200,000 clones. Roughly 0.74% of the sample is in the top ten clones.

CDR1 and CDR2, per the germline V gene, are SGHRS and YFSETQ. Relative to germline, V is missing 5 bases and J is missing 7 bases, with 4 bases of the junction outside any gene match. Counted from cysteine to phenylalanine, this CDR3 has 13 amino acids. The entry retains the CDR3 DNA only, 39 bases that are in frame from base 1. To note about this clone: Its binding antigen is unknown.

Paper-wide results and their limitations: Roughly uniform sequencing depth across donors was assumed in presence/absence analyses, although this assumption may not hold. In vitro tests confirmed that three of the cytomegalovirus-associated TCR beta chains recognize cytomegalovirus antigens. HLA typing was unavailable for some donors at each locus, so association tests used only the typed subset. Over 15 rarely observed V segments, including chromosome 9 orphons, were excluded from the earlier analysis of just under 600 of the donors because counts were too low. In a later analysis, the rate of TCR association differed among HLA loci, with DRB1 alleles having the most associated TCRs and HLA-C alleles having the fewest. A later analysis reported that several top co-occurrence clusters appeared linked to parvovirus B19, influenza, CMV and Epstein-Barr virus. The classifier was reported to diagnose cytomegalovirus status with high specificity and sensitivity in both the original cohort and the validation cohort. Only TCR beta chains were sequenced in this cohort, and the absence of alpha or paired-chain data limited detectable features. A further reported finding was that TCR beta sequences accurately predicted the HLA-A and HLA-B alleles for most subjects in the first cohort. A later analysis found that most CMV-associated TCR beta chains appeared HLA-restricted, with HLA associations seemingly driven largely by CMV exposure. Compared with the approximately 670-donor mean, donors in an Asian-associated ancestry cluster had fewer N-insertions in productive TCRs, according to a later genetic analysis. At a false discovery rate of 0.05, a later analysis linked fewer than 20,000 TCR beta sequences to specific HLA alleles. An earlier analysis of 450 to 750 of the donors showed that most TCR beta V segments appeared in productive rearrangements either about 87% or about 30% of the time, which broadly matched IMGT annotations. Some IMGT-functional V segments, including TRBV6-2 and TRBV6-3, could not be told apart with the 87-base-pair reads, so those segments were excluded. The sequencing pipeline was judged likely to have produced a cluster of highly shared sequence variants as a technical artifact. A later genetic analysis associated a missense DCLRE1C variant with V-gene and J-gene trimming of TCR beta chains, and an independent cohort replicated the association. Correlated functional status among segregating V segments might reflect linkage disequilibrium, but an unknown experimental factor could not be ruled out. In the study, about 150 TCR beta chains were listed as associated with cytomegalovirus. According to the authors, the approach could potentially be generalized to other disease states and immunological phenotypes. Assigning TCR associations to individual alleles was difficult when HLA alleles, especially DR and DQ, strongly co-occurred. Immune exposure information for the cohort was limited to CMV serostatus. In a later analysis, HLA-associated TCR beta chains were found to be more clonally expanded and to have lower generation probabilities than equally common non-associated chains. Across donors, most TCR sequences were observed very rarely, whereas some public TCRs were present in many individuals.

The cohort comprised around 690 healthy bone marrow donors. Cohort members were all nominally healthy when sampled, although unrecorded immune exposures were likely present. The donor tested CMV seronegative and was one of the 352 seronegative cohort members. A peripheral blood sample was collected from each donor, and TCR beta sequencing was performed on peripheral blood mononuclear cells. Genomic DNA was extracted from the blood cell samples with the Qiagen DNeasy Blood Extraction Kit. The sequence links TRBV5-1 to TRBJ1-5; TRBD1 agrees with 9 junctional bases. Sequencing was carried out using PBMCs. The sequence was collected from a boy aged 5-17 years in good health and CMV-seronegative. The sequenced DNA is TGCGCCAGCAGACAGGGGGCTGAGCAGCCCCAGCATTTT. Its amino acids are CASRQGAEQPQHF.